This T cell receptor beta chain stems from a study of blood T cell repertoires in COVID-19. Study summary: Sources were T cells, B-cell-depleted T cells, or PBMCs; the material itself was cDNA or gDNA.

Each recovered donor of Cohort 3 presented with two negative PCRs, clearance, or symptom resolution. The ends were cut back, 8 bases at V and 7 bases at J, with 8 bases in the middle. Germline CDR1 and CDR2: SNHLY and FYNNEI. This CDR3 has 10 residues. Sequencing was performed with immunoSEQ multiplex PCR; in TCRdb, only in-frame clones are kept and a portion is missing. The table lists around 300,000 clones, about 85% of them singletons. The sequenced sample consisted of PBMCs or T cells enriched from blood (not recorded which). The rearrangement links TRBV2 to TRBJ1-1; weak D call: TRBD1 (6 bases). The sequence came from a woman aged 45-65 years who had recovered from COVID-19. The CDR3 DNA sequence: TGTGCCAGCTTCAGGGGTGAAGCTTTCTTT. Protein sequence: CASFRGEAFF.